Listed below are T cell receptor beta chains from one sample, sequenced in a study of blood T cell repertoires in COVID-19. The assay was immunoSEQ multiplex PCR, and TCRdb's table has in-frame clones only and misses some. This sample has about 290,000 clones, with 85% found just once. Sequenced material: peripheral blood. The receptor source for this set is a woman aged 50 to 65 with active or convalescent COVID-19. The conserved cysteine and the conserved F or W are not part of the CDR3 here. The D gene is left open where the match is weak. Clone size, where shown, is once, few, many, or a class for clones that have expanded.

V: TRBV11-2
D: TRBD1
size: -
CDR3: ASSSRDRGVYEQF

V: TRBV3-1/TRBV3-2
D: TRBD1
size: -
CDR3: ASSPQTGPTGELF

V: TRBV15
D: -
size: -
CDR3: ATSRDGTGDEQF

V: TRBV24-1
D: TRBD1
size: -
CDR3: ATSDTGTGVVGGYT

V: TRBV12-3/TRBV12-4
D: -
size: -
CDR3: ASSHVSTETQY

V: TRBV11-2
D: -
size: -
CDR3: ASSYTVNTEAF

V: TRBV30
D: -
size: -
CDR3: AWSRQNYGYT

V: TRBV2
D: TRBD1
size: -
CDR3: ASIQGEVNTEAF

V: TRBV6-5
D: -
size: -
CDR3: ASSPGQKRQPQH

V: TRBV21-1
D: -
size: -
CDR3: ASSKGGQMKSGYT

V: TRBV5-1
D: TRBD1
size: -
CDR3: ASSLGQGPLEAF

V: TRBV6-5
D: -
size: -
CDR3: ASSRIAGNGYT

V: TRBV20-1
D: TRBD1
size: -
CDR3: SARDRAGYT

V: TRBV6-5
D: -
size: -
CDR3: ASSYGGGATNEKLF

V: TRBV24-1
D: TRBD2
size: -
CDR3: ATLSRKREAVLRNEQF

V: TRBV6-9
D: TRBD2
size: -
CDR3: ASSGTSGTQETQY

V: TRBV27
D: -
size: -
CDR3: ASSSYVPQH

V: TRBV5-4
D: TRBD1
size: -
CDR3: ASSFSGQGRYGYT

V: TRBV7-2
D: TRBD1
size: few
CDR3: ASGTGGTGELF

V: TRBV5-1
D: TRBD2
size: -
CDR3: ASSLRGSGRVRSYNEQF

V: TRBV6-5
D: TRBD1
size: -
CDR3: ASSPGQVDGYT

V: TRBV24-1
D: -
size: -
CDR3: ATSDAKTSGNTIY

V: TRBV19
D: TRBD2
size: -
CDR3: ASTGLAFNEQF

V: TRBV5-4
D: -
size: -
CDR3: ASSLGRQETQY

V: TRBV5-5
D: TRBD1
size: -
CDR3: ASSFGQGRSEAF

V: TRBV5-1
D: -
size: -
CDR3: ASSLLGRGDTEAF

V: TRBV7-9
D: -
size: -
CDR3: ASRPGGTTDTQY

V: TRBV2
D: -
size: -
CDR3: ASRYLTGNSPLH

V: TRBV30
D: -
size: -
CDR3: AWSGGPKRNIQY

V: TRBV5-1
D: -
size: -
CDR3: ASSLGGTSLYNEQF